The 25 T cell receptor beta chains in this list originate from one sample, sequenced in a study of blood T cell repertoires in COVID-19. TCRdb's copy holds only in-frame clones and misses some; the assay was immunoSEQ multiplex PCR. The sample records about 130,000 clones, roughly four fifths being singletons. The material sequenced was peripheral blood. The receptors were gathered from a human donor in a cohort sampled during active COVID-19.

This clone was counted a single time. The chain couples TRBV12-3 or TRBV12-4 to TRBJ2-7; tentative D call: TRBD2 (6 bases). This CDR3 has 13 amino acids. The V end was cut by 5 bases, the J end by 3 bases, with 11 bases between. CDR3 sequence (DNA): TGTGCCAGCAGTGGGACGCGGGGCTACGAGCAGTACTTC. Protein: CASSGTRGYEQYF.

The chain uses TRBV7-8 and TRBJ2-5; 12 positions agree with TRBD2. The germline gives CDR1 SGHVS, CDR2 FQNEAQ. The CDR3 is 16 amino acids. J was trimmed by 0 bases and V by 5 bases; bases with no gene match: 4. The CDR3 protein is CASSHTSGGYQETQYF. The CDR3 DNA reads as TGTGCCAGCAGCCATACTAGCGGGGGGTACCAAGAGACCCAGTACTTC. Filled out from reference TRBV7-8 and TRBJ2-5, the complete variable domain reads GAGVSQSPRYKVAKRGQDVALRCDPISGHVSLFWYQQALGQGPEFLTYFQNEAQLDKSGLPSDRFFAERPEGSVSTLKIQRTQQEDSAVYLCASSHTSGGYQETQYFGPGTRLLVL.

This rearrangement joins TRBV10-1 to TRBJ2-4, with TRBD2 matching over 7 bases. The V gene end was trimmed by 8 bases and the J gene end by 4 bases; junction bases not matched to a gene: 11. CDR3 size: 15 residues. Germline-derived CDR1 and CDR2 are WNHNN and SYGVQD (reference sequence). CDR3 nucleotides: TGCGCCAGCTCCCAAGGGAGGGAAGGGAAAAACATTCAGTACTTC. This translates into CASSQGREGKNIQYF.

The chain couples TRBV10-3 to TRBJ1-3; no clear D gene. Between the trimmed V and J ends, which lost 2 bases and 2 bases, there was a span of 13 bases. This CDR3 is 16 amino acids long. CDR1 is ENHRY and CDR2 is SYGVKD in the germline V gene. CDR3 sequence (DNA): TGTGCCATCAGTGAGGGAGGGCAAGGAACTGGAAACACCATATATTTT. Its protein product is CAISEGGQGTGNTIYF.

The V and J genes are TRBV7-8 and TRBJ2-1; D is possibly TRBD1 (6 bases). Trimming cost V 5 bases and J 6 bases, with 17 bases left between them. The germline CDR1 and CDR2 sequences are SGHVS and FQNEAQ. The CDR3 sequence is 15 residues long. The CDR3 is CASSRRTDFGNEQFF. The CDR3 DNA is TGTGCCAGCAGCCGTCGGACAGACTTCGGCAATGAGCAGTTCTTC.

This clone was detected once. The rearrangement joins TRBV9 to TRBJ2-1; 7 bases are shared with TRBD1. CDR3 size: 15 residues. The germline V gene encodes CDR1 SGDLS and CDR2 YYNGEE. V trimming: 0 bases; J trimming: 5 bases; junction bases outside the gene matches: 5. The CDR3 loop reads CASSVEGALNNEQFF. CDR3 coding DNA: TGTGCCAGCAGCGTAGAGGGGGCCCTTAACAATGAGCAGTTCTTC.

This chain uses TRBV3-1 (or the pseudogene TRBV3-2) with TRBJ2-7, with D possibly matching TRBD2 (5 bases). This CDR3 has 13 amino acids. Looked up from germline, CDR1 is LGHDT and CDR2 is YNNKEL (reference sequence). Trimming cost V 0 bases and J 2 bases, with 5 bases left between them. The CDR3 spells CASSQDSAYEQYF. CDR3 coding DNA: TGTGCCAGCAGCCAAGATAGCGCCTACGAGCAGTACTTC.

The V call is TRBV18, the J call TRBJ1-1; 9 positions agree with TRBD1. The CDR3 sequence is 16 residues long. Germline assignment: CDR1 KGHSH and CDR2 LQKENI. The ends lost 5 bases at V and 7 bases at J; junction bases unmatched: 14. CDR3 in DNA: TGTGCCAGCTCAGGACTGAGGGACAGGGAAGGGAGTGAAGCTTTCTTT. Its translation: CASSGLRDREGSEAFF.

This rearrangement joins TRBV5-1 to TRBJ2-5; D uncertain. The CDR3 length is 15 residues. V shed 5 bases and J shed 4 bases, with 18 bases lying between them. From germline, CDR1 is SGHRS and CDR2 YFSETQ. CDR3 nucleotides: TGCGCCAGCAGTACCGAACGCCCGCTGAGAGAGACCCAGTACTTC. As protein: CASSTERPLRETQYF.

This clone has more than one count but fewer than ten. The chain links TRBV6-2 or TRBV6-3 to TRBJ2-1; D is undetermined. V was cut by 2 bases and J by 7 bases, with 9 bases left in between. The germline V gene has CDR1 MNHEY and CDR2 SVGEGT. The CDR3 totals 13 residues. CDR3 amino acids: CASSYSPTNEQFF. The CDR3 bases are TGTGCCAGCAGTTACAGCCCAACTAATGAGCAGTTCTTC.

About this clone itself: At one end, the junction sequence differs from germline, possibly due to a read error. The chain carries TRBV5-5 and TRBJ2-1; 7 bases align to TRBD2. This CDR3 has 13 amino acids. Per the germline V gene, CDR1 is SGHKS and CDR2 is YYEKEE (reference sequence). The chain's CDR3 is CASNLGVIAGQFF. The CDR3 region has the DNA TGTGCCAGCAACTTGGGAGTAATAGCGGGGCAGTTCTTC.

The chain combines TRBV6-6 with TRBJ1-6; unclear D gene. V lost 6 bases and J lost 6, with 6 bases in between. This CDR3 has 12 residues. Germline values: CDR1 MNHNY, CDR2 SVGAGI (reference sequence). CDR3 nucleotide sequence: TGTGCCAGCAGGTCATTTAATTCACCCCTCCACTTT. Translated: CASRSFNSPLHF.

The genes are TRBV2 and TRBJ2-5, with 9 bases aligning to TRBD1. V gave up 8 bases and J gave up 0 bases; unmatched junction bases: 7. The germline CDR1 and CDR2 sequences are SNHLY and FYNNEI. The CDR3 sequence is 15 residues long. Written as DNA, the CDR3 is TGTGCCAGCGAACAGGACAGGGGACACCAAGAGACCCAGTACTTC. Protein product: CASEQDRGHQETQYF.

The CDR3 protein is CASSQDRRPGELFF. As DNA, the CDR3 is TGTGCCAGCAGCCAAGACAGGAGACCCGGGGAGCTGTTTTTT. The rearrangement links TRBV27 to TRBJ2-2; D is possibly TRBD1 (6 bases). The CDR3 runs 14 residues. The V gene lost 6 bases and the J gene lost 6 bases, with 14 bases spanning the gap. Germline V gives CDR1 MNHEY, CDR2 SMNVEV (reference sequence).

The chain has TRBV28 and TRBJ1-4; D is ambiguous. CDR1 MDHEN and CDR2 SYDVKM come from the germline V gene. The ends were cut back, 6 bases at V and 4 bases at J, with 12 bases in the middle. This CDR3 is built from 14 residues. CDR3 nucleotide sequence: TGTGCCAGCAGCCGAGAGAGCCTTAATGAAAAACTGTTTTTT. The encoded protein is CASSRESLNEKLFF.

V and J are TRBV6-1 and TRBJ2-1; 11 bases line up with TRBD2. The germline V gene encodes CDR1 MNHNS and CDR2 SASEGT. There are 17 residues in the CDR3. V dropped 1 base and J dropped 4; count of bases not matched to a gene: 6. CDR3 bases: TGTGCCAGCAGTGAAGTATTAGCGGGGGGGCGGTACAATGAGCAGTTCTTC. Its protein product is CASSEVLAGGRYNEQFF.

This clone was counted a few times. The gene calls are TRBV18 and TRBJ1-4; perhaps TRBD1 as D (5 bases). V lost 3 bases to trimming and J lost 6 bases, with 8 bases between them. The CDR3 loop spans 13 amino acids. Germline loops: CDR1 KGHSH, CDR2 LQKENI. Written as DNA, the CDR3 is TGTGCCAGCTCACCGGACACCTATGAAAAACTGTTTTTT. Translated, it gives CASSPDTYEKLFF. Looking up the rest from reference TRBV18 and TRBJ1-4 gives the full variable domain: NAGVMQNPRHLVRRRGQEARLRCSPMKGHSHVYWYRQLPEEGLKFMVYLQKENIIDESGMPKERFSAEFPKEGPSILRIQQVVRGDSAAYFCASSPDTYEKLFFGSGTQLSVL.

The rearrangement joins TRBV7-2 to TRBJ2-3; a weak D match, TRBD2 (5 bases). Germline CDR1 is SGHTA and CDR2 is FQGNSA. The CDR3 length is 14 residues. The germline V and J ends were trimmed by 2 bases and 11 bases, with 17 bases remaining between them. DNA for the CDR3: TGTGCCAGCAGCTTAAGTAGGCGGCTAGCAAGGCAGTATTTT. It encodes CASSLSRRLARQYF.

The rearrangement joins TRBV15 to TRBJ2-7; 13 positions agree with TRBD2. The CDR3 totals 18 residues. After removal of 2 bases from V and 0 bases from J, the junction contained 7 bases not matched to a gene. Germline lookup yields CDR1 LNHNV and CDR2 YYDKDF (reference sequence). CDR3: CATSRTRTSGGSSYEQYF. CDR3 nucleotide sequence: TGTGCCACCAGCAGAACCCGGACTAGCGGGGGCAGCTCCTACGAGCAGTACTTC. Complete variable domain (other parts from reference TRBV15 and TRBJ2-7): DAMVIQNPRYQVTQFGKPVTLSCSQTLNHNVMYWYQQKSSQAPKLLFHYYDKDFNNEADTPDNFQSRRPNTSFCFLDIRSPGLGDTAMYLCATSRTRTSGGSSYEQYFGPGTRLTVT.

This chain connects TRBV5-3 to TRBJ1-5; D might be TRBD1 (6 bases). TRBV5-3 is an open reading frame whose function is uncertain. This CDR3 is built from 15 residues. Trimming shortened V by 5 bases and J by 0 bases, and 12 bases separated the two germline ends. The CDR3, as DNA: TGTGCCAGAAGTTTTCGGACAGTTAGCAATCAGCCCCAGCATTTT. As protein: CARSFRTVSNQPQHF.

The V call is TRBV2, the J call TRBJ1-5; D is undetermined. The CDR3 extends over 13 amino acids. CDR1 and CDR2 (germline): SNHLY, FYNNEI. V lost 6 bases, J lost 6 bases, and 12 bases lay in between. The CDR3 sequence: CASRFLEVQPQHF. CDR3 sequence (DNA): TGTGCCAGCAGGTTTTTAGAGGTTCAGCCCCAGCATTTT.

CDR3 sequence: CASSPTGGERNTEAFF. CDR3 bases: TGTGCCAGCAGCCCGACAGGGGGCGAAAGGAACACTGAAGCTTTCTTT. The rearrangement joins TRBV7-9 to TRBJ1-1; TRBD1 aligns across 10 bases. CDR3 length equals 16 residues. The V gene's germline CDR1 is SEHNR and CDR2 FQNEAQ (reference sequence). The J segment lost 1 base and the V segment lost 5 bases, leaving 7 bases of the junction unmatched.

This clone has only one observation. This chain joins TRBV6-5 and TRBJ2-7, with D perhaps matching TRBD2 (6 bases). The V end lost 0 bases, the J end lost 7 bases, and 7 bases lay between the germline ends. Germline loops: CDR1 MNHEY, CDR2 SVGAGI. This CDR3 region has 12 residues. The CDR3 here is CASSYSGGEQYF. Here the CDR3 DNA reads TGTGCCAGCAGTTACTCGGGGGGAGAGCAGTACTTC.

CDR3 loop: CASSGTSAGGGRQYF. In nucleotides, the CDR3 is TGTGCCAGCAGCGGGACTTCGGCGGGGGGTGGAAGGCAGTACTTC. The V call is TRBV9, the J call TRBJ2-7, with 8 bases aligning to TRBD2. The germline V gene has CDR1 SGDLS and CDR2 YYNGEE. Losses at the gene ends were 3 bases for V and 9 bases for J; bases not matched to a gene: 14. There are 15 residues in the CDR3.

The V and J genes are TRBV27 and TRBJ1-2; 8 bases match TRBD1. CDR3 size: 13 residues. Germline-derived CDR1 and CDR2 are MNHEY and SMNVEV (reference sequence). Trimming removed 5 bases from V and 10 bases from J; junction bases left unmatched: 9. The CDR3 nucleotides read TGTGCCAGCAGTCCTACAGGGGGGATTGACTACACCTTC. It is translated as CASSPTGGIDYTF.